This T cell receptor (beta chain) was identified in a study of T cell responses to AZD1222 COVID-19 vaccine. At the level of the study: Whether given at about 4 or about 12 weeks, second doses were pooled.

As regards this clone: As yet, its antigen is unknown.

General study results and limits: Baseline serology detected seropositivity in only 5 to 7 AZD1222 recipients. Donors were largely white British and mainly female; clonal diversity was possibly underestimated. Vaccine-associated CD4 TCRs ranged over spike, dominating at 160-218 and 743-854.

Sequencing was performed with immunoSEQ multiplex PCR; in TCRdb, only in-frame clones are kept and a portion is missing. This table holds 240,000 or so clones, 85% to 95% found once. The V gene's germline CDR1 is MDHEN and CDR2 SYDVKM. The length of the CDR3 is 12 residues. Deletions cut 8 bases from V and 4 bases from J, with 11 bases between. The chain employs TRBV28 and TRBJ1-2; D is uncertain. This TCR came from an adult in good health. The specimen comprised peripheral blood, sampled on day 0 of AZD1222 vaccination. For the CDR3, the DNA is TGTGCCAGCGGAGTCGTTACCTATGGCTACACCTTC. It is translated as CASGVVTYGYTF.